A selection of T cell receptor beta chains follows, all from one sample in a study of post-analysis software for immune sequencing data. TCRdb ran MiXCR on the PCR reads and lists one entry per CDR3 protein. The repertoire holds roughly 580,000 distinct CDR3 sequences, with 44% as singletons. Sequenced sample: blood. The receptors shown here come from a girl under 18 with multiple sclerosis. CDR3s include the opening cysteine and the closing phenylalanine or tryptophan. A D gene is named only where the DNA matches it firmly. Expanded clones are given a class, and other clones once, few, many or no size at all.

clone size	J gene	V gene	D gene	CDR3 DNA	CDR3 protein
NA	TRBJ2-3	TRBV10-3	NA	TGTGCCATCAGTGAGTCGTCAGGAAGATGGGCAGATACGCAGTATTTT	CAISESSGRWADTQYF
NA	TRBJ1-1	TRBV7-2	TRBD1	TGTGCCAGTAGCTTAGTTTCAGGGGGCGCCGGGACTGAAGCTTTCTTT	CASSLVSGGAGTEAFF
few	TRBJ2-7	TRBV7-6	NA	TGTGCCAGTAGCTTAGGGGTCGGGGTCTACGAGCAGTACTTC	CASSLGVGVYEQYF
NA	TRBJ1-2	TRBV9	NA	TGTGCCAGCAGCGACACGGTCCTAGCTAACTATGGCTACACCTTC	CASSDTVLANYGYTF
NA	TRBJ2-3	TRBV5-5	NA	TGTGCCAGCAGCCCAGGGTATAGTATGGGTACGACGCAGTATTTT	CASSPGYSMGTTQYF
NA	TRBJ2-1	TRBV7-2	NA	TGTGCCAGCAGCTTAGGTGGACTTCCGTACTTCCATAATGAGCAGTTCTTC	CASSLGGLPYFHNEQFF
few	TRBJ2-1	TRBV10-2	TRBD2	TGCGCCAGCATCCCCTCTAGCGGGAGCTCCTACAATGAGCAGTTCTTC	CASIPSSGSSYNEQFF
NA	TRBJ2-3	TRBV20-1	TRBD2	TGCAGTGCTAGAGATCTTGGGAAAACTAGCGCAGATACGCAGTATTTT	CSARDLGKTSADTQYF
NA	TRBJ2-3	TRBV29-1	NA	TGCAGCGCGCGACTAGGAGTAGGCACAGATACGCAGTATTTT	CSARLGVGTDTQYF
NA	TRBJ1-1	TRBV5-6	NA	TGTGCCAGCAGCTTGGGCGGGACACCGAGGGACACTGAAGCTTTCTTT	CASSLGGTPRDTEAFF
few	TRBJ2-1	TRBV7-2	NA	TGTGCCAGCAGCTTAATGGTGGGCAATGAGCAGTTCTTC	CASSLMVGNEQFF
once	TRBJ2-6	TRBV3-1	NA	TGTGCCAGCAGCCAAGGTGGGACTTCTGGGGCCAACGTCCGGACTTTC	CASSQGGTSGANVRTF
NA	TRBJ1-2	TRBV7-6	NA	TGTGCCAGCAGCTTAGCGCCGACGGATGGCTACACCTTC	CASSLAPTDGYTF
few	TRBJ2-3	TRBV5-1	TRBD1	TGCGCCAGCGGAGGACAGGGCAGAACAGATACGCAGTATTTT	CASGGQGRTDTQYF
few	TRBJ2-7	TRBV6-5	NA	TGTGCCAGCAGTTTTGAGACGGGGAGCTCCTACGAGCAGTACTTC	CASSFETGSSYEQYF
few	TRBJ2-5	TRBV2	NA	TGTGCCAGCAGCACGGACAGACAGGAGACCCAGTACTTC	CASSTDRQETQYF